Listed below are T cell receptor beta chains from one sample, sequenced in a study of cytomegalovirus exposure and HLA in healthy donors. Measured with immunoSEQ multiplex PCR; TCRdb has only the in-frame clones, and not every one. The data hold 130,000 or so clones, with over 70% observed a single time. The sample was PBMCs. Receptors were obtained from a woman aged 18 to 35 in good health and CMV-seronegative. Each CDR3 is given with its conserved first and last residue. The order of the fields is CDR3 length, V gene, D gene, clone size, J gene, CDR3 DNA, CDR3 protein. The D gene is left open where the match is weak. Size is omitted from some rows. Given values are once, few, many or a class for expanded clones.

16	TRBV9	-	-	TRBJ2-2	TGTGCCAGCAGCGTAAAAACGAGTCCAAACACCGGGGAGCTGTTTTTT	CASSVKTSPNTGELFF
15	TRBV6-5	TRBD2	-	TRBJ2-7	TGTGCCAGCAGTTCGACTAGCGGGGGAACCTACGAGCAGTACTTC	CASSSTSGGTYEQYF
13	TRBV19	-	-	TRBJ1-1	TGTGCCAGTAGCCGAACAGGGAACACTGAAGCTTTCTTT	CASSRTGNTEAFF
14	TRBV19	-	few	TRBJ1-1	TGTGCCAGTAGGACCGACCGAGGAAACACTGAAGCTTTCTTT	CASRTDRGNTEAFF
15	TRBV18	TRBD1	-	TRBJ1-1	TGTGCCAGCTCACCCACGGACAGGCAACCAACTGAAGCTTTCTTT	CASSPTDRQPTEAFF
12	TRBV27	-	-	TRBJ2-1	TGTGCCAGCAGTTTCTATAAAGATGAGCAGTTCTTC	CASSFYKDEQFF
16	TRBV30	TRBD1	-	TRBJ1-4	TGTGCCTGGAAAAGGGGGCGAAGTTGGACTAATGAAAAACTGTTTTTT	CAWKRGRSWTNEKLFF
17	TRBV7-9	-	-	TRBJ2-7	TGTGCCAGCAGCCCCCCCCTGACGAGAGGAAAAGCCTACGAGCAGTACTTC	CASSPPLTRGKAYEQYF
17	TRBV30	-	-	TRBJ2-1	TGTGCCTGGAGTGTAAAGGGGTACACGAGCTCCTACAATGAGCAGTTCTTC	CAWSVKGYTSSYNEQFF
16	TRBV11-2	-	-	TRBJ2-1	TGTGCCAGCAGCTTGGAACCGACAGCAAGGATCAATGAGCAGTTCTTC	CASSLEPTARINEQFF
12	TRBV29-1	-	-	TRBJ2-7	TGCAGCGTTCGGGAGAGCTTCTACGAGCAGTACTTC	CSVRESFYEQYF
15	TRBV6-5	-	few	TRBJ2-7	TGTGCCAGCAGTTCCCAGGGGATAGGTGGATACGAGCAGTACTTC	CASSSQGIGGYEQYF
17	TRBV6-1	-	-	TRBJ1-2	TGTGCCAGCAGTGAAGCTTCCTTTTCTGCGACGGAGGAGGGCTACACCTTC	CASSEASFSATEEGYTF
14	TRBV9	-	-	TRBJ2-5	TGTGCCAGCAGCGCTAGCTGGATTCAAGAGACCCAGTACTTC	CASSASWIQETQYF
13	TRBV5-4	-	few	TRBJ1-2	TGTGCCAGCAGCTTACCGGGGAGCTATGGCTACACCTTC	CASSLPGSYGYTF
15	TRBV2	TRBD1	-	TRBJ1-5	TGTGCCAGCAGTGTAACAGGGGATAGCAATCAGCCCCAGCATTTT	CASSVTGDSNQPQHF
16	TRBV7-9	TRBD1	once	TRBJ2-7	TGTGCCAGCAGCTCGACGCCCGGACAGGACCCCTACGAGCAGTACTTC	CASSSTPGQDPYEQYF
13	TRBV27	-	-	TRBJ2-2	TGTGCCAGCAGTCCACCAGGTGTCGGGGAGCTGTTTTTT	CASSPPGVGELFF
17	TRBV10-3	-	-	TRBJ2-7	TGTGCCATCAGTGAGTCGAACGGCCAGGGGCAGCCCTACGAGCAGTACTTC	CAISESNGQGQPYEQYF
15	TRBV7-8	TRBD1	few	TRBJ1-5	TGTGCCAGCAGCTTAGGACAGGGGTCTTCTAGGCCCCAGCATTTT	CASSLGQGSSRPQHF
15	TRBV7-9	-	-	TRBJ1-4	TGTGCCAGCACCGCGACGGGTCGGAGCCGGGAAAAACTGTTTTTT	CASTATGRSREKLFF
16	TRBV2	TRBD2	once	TRBJ2-5	TGTGCCAGCAGTGAATCATCTCCGGGGGGCCAAGAGACCCAGTACTTC	CASSESSPGGQETQYF
12	TRBV27	-	-	TRBJ2-3	TGTGCCAGCAGTCCTAGCACAGATACGCAGTATTTT	CASSPSTDTQYF
16	TRBV27	TRBD1	-	TRBJ1-1	TGTGCCAGCAGTTTATCTTCCGAGACAGGGGTGACTGAAGCTTTCTTT	CASSLSSETGVTEAFF
14	TRBV6-5	-	once	TRBJ1-2	TGTGCCAGCAGTTACGGGGCAGTGGACTATGGCTACACCTTC	CASSYGAVDYGYTF
14	TRBV6-5	-	-	TRBJ2-7	TGTGCCAGCTCTGGTGGGACCCCGGGGGTGGAGCAGTACTTC	CASSGGTPGVEQYF
14	TRBV6-5	TRBD2	-	TRBJ2-7	TGTGCCAGCAGTTCGACTAGCGGGAGCTACGAGCAGTACTTC	CASSSTSGSYEQYF